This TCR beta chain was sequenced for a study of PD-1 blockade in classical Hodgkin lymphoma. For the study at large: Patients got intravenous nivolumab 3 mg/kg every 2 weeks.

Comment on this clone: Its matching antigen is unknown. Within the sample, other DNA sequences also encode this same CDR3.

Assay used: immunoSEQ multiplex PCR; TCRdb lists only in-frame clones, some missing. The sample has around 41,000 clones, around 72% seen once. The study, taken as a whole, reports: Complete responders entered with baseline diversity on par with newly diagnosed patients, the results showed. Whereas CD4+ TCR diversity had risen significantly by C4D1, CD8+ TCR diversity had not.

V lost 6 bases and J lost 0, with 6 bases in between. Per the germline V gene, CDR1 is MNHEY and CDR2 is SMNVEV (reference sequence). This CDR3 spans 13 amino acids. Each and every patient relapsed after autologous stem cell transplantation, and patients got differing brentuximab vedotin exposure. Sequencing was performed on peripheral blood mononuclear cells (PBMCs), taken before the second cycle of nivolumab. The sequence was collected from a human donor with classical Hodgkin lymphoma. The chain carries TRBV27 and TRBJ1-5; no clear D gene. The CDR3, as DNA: TGTGCCAGCAGCTTAGATAGCAATCAGCCCCAGCATTTT. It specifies CASSLDSNQPQHF.